The clone carrying this T cell receptor (beta chain) came up many times. Antigen: not known. The data stem from a study of T-cell memory formation after mild COVID-19. For the study at large: Each donor largely had its own TCR clusters.

Findings of the study overall: Those CD4+ clones that contracted were mainly in CM and EM (CD8+ ones in EMRA).

TCRdb itself ran the 5' RACE reads through MiXCR, one entry per CDR3 protein. In the table there are some 290,000 distinct CDR3 sequences, about 16% of which are singletons. The material sequenced was PBMCs or a T cell subset sorted from them (not recorded which). This TCR was recovered from a man aged 18 to 35 who had mild COVID-19 (a few samples of this study predate the infection). Cell type and time point are not known.

CDR3 protein: CASSSSTSGKETQYF. In DNA form, the CDR3 reads TGCGCCAGCAGCTCTTCGACTAGCGGGAAAGAGACCCAGTACTTC. The chain uses TRBV5-1 and TRBJ2-5; 11 nucleotides match TRBD2. Germline CDR1 and CDR2: SGHRS and YFSETQ. The CDR3 sequence is 15 residues long. After removal of 3 bases from V and 3 bases from J, the junction contained 4 bases not matched to a gene.